This T cell receptor beta chain came from a study of tumor-infiltrating lymphocytes in oesophageal squamous cell carcinoma. From the PCR reads, TCRdb called clonotypes with MiXCR, one entry per CDR3 protein. The sample has about 10,000 distinct CDR3 sequences, roughly 53% seen once. Germline V gene data show CDR1 as KGHDR and CDR2 as SFDVKD. V was cut by 2 bases and J by 9 bases, with 3 bases left in between. The CDR3 loop spans 11 amino acids. The receptor comes from a male donor with esophageal squamous cell carcinoma. Input material: esophageal tumor tissue. The V and J genes are TRBV24-1 and TRBJ2-2; D is ambiguous. As DNA, the CDR3 is TGTGCCACCAGTGATTCCAGGGAGCTGTTTTTT. Residues: CATSDSRELFF.